One T cell receptor beta chain is described in this entry. The table came from immunoSEQ multiplex PCR; TCRdb's copy has only in-frame clones and leaves some out. The sample includes 100,000 to 150,000 clones, around 80% seen only once; the top ten take 3.8%. This entry comes from a study of blood T cell repertoires in COVID-19. Material: peripheral blood. This sequence originates from a woman between 50 and 59 years old with acute or convalescent COVID-19.

CDR3 DNA sequence: TGTGCCAGCAGCCAATTGGGACAGGGTAAGCAGTACTTC. Encoded protein: CASSQLGQGKQYF. The rearrangement joins TRBV9 to TRBJ2-7, with TRBD1 identical over 9 bases. CDR1 SGDLS and CDR2 YYNGEE come from the germline V gene. This CDR3 region has 13 residues. The J segment lost 8 bases and the V segment lost 4 bases, leaving 7 bases of the junction unmatched.